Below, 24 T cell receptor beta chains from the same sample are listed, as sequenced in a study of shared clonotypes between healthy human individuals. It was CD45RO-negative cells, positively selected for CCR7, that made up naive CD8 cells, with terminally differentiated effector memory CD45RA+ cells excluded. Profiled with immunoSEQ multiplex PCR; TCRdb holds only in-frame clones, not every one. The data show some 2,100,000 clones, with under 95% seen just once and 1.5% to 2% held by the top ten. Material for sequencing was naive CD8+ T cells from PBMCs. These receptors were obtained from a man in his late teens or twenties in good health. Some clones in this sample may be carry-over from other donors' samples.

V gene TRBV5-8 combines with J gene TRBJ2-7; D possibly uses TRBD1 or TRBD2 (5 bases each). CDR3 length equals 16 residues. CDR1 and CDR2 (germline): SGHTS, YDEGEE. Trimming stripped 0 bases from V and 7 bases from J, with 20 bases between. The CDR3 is CASSLVTGTALREQYF. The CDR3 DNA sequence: TGTGCCAGCAGCTTGGTAACCGGGACGGCTCTACGAGAGCAGTACTTC. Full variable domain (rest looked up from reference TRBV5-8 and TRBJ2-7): EAGVTQSPTHLIKTRGQQATLRCSPISGHTSVYWYQQALGLGLQFLLWYDEGEERNRGNFPPRFSGRQFPNYSSELNVNALELEDSALYLCASSLVTGTALREQYFGPGTRLTVT.

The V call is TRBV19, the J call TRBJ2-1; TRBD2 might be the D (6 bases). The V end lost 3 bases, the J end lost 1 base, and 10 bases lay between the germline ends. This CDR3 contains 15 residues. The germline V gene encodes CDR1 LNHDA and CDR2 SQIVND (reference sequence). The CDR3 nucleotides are TGTGCCAGTAGTATTGGTCTAGCGTCCTACAATGAGCAGTTCTTC. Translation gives CASSIGLASYNEQFF.

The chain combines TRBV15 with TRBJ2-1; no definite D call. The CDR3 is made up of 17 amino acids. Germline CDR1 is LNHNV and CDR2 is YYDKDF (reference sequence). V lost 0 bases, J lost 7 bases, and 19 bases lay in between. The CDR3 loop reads CATSRDPVLDISNEQFF. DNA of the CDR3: TGTGCCACCAGCAGAGATCCAGTCCTTGATATCTCAAATGAGCAGTTCTTC.

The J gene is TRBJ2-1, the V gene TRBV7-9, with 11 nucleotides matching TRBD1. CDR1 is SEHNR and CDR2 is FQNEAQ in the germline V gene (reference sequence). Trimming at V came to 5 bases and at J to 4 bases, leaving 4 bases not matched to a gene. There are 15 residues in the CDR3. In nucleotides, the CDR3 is TGTGCCAGCAGCCGGACAGGGGGCGGGTACAATGAGCAGTTCTTC. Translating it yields CASSRTGGGYNEQFF.

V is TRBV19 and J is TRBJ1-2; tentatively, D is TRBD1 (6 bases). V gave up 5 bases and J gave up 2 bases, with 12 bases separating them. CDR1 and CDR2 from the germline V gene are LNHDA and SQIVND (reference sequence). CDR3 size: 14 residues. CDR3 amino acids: CASSQPDRNYGYTF. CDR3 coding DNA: TGTGCCAGTAGTCAGCCGGACAGAAACTATGGCTACACCTTC.

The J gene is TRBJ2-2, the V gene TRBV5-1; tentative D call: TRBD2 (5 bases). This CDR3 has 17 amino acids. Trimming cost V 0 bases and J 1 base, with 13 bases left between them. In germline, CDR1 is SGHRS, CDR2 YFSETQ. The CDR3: CASSLANKEENTGELFF. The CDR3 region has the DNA TGCGCCAGCAGCTTGGCTAATAAGGAGGAGAACACCGGGGAGCTGTTTTTT.

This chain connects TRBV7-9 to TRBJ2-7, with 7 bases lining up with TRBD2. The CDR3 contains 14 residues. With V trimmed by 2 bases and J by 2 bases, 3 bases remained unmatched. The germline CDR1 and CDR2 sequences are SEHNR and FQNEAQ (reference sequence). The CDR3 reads CASSLTSEPYEQYF. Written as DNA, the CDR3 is TGTGCCAGCAGCTTAACTAGCGAACCCTACGAGCAGTACTTC.

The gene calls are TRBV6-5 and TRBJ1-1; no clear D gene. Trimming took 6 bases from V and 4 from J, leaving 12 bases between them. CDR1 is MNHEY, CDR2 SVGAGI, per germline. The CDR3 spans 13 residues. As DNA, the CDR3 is TGTGCCAGCAGCCGAGAGCGGGGCACTGAAGCTTTCTTT. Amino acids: CASSRERGTEAFF.

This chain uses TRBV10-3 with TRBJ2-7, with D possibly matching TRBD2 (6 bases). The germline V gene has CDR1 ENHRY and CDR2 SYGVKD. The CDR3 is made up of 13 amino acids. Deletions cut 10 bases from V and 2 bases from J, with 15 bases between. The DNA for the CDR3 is TGTGCCACCCTCGGGACTGTCGCCTACGAGCAGTACTTC. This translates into CATLGTVAYEQYF.

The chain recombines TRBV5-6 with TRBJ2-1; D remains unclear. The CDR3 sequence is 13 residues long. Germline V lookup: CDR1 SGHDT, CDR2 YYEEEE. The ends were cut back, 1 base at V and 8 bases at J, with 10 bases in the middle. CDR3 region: CASSLRRAHEQFF. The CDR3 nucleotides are TGTGCCAGCAGCTTGAGGCGAGCGCATGAGCAGTTCTTC.

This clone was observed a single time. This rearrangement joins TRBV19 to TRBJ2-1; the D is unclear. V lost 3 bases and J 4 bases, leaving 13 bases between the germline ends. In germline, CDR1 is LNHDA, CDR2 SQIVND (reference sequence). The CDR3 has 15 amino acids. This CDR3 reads CASSMYYQSYNEQFF. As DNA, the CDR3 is TGTGCCAGTAGTATGTACTACCAATCTTACAATGAGCAGTTCTTC.

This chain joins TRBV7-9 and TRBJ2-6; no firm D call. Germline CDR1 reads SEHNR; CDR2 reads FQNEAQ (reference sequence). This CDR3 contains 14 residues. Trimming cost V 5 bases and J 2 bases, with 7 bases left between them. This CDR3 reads CASSLKTGANVLTF. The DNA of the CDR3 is TGTGCCAGCAGCCTAAAGACTGGGGCCAACGTCCTGACTTTC.

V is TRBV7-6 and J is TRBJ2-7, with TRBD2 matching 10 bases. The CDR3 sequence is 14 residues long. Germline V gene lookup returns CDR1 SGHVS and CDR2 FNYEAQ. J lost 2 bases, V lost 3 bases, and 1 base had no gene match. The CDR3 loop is CASSLGTSAYEQYF. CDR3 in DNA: TGTGCCAGCAGCTTGGGGACTAGCGCCTACGAGCAGTACTTC.

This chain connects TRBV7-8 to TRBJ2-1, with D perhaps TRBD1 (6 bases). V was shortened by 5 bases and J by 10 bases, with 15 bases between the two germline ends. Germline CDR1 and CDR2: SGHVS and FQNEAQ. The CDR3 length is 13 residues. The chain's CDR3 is CASSGRSGDEQFF. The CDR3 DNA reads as TGTGCCAGCAGCGGCCGGTCAGGGGACGAGCAGTTCTTC.

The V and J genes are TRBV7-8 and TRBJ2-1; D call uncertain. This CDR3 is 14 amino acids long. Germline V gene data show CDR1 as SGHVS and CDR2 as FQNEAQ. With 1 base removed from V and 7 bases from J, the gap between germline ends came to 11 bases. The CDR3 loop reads CASSLEGWVNEQFF. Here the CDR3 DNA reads TGTGCCAGCAGCTTAGAAGGGTGGGTTAATGAGCAGTTCTTC. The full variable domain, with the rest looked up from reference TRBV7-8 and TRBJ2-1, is GAGVSQSPRYKVAKRGQDVALRCDPISGHVSLFWYQQALGQGPEFLTYFQNEAQLDKSGLPSDRFFAERPEGSVSTLKIQRTQQEDSAVYLCASSLEGWVNEQFFGPGTRLTVL.

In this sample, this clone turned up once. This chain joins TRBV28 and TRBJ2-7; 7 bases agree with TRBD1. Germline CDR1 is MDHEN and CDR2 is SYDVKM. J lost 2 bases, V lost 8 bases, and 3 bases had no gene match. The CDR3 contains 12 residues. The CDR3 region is CASQGETYEQYF. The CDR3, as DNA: TGTGCCAGCCAGGGGGAGACCTACGAGCAGTACTTC.

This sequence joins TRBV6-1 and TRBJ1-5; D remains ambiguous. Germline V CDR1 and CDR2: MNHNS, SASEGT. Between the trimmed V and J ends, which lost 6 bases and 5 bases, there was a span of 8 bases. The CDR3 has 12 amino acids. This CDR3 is CASRHFDQPQHF. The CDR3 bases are TGTGCCAGCAGACACTTCGATCAGCCCCAGCATTTT.

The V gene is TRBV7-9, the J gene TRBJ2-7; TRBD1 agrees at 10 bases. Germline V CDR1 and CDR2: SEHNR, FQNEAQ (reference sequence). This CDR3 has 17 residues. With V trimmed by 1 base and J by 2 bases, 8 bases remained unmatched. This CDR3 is CASSLGPGQGGTYEQYF. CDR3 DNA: TGTGCCAGCAGCTTAGGACCCGGACAGGGGGGAACCTACGAGCAGTACTTC. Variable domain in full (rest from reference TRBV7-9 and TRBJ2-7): DTGVSQNPRHKITKRGQNVTFRCDPISEHNRLYWYRQTLGQGPEFLTYFQNEAQLEKSRLLSDRFSAERPKGSFSTLEIQRTEQGDSAMYLCASSLGPGQGGTYEQYFGPGTRLTVT.

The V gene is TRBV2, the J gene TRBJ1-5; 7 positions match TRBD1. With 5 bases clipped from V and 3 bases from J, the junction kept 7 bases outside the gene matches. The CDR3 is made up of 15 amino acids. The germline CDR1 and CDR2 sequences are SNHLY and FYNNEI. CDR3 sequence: CASSPGTATNQPQHF. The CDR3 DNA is TGTGCCAGCAGTCCCGGGACAGCTACCAATCAGCCCCAGCATTTT.

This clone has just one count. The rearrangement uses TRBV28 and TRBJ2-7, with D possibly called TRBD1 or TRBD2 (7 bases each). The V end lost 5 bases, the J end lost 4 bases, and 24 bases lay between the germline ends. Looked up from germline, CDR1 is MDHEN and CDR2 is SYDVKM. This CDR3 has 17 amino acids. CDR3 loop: CASSPYAPRQGGYEQYF. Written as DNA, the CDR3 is TGTGCCAGCAGTCCCTATGCGCCCCGGCAGGGGGGGTACGAGCAGTACTTC.

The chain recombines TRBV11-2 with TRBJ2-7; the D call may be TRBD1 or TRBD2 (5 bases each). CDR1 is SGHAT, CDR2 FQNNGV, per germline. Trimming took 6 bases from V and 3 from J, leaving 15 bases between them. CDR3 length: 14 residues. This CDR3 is CASSTRDGLYEQYF. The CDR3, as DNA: TGTGCCAGCAGTACTCGGGACGGACTCTACGAGCAGTACTTC.

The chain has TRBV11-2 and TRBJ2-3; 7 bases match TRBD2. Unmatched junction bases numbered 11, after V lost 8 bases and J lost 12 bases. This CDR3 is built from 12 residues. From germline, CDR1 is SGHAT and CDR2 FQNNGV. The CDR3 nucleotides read TGTGCCAGCGGGCCGGGAGGTAGGTTACAGTATTTT. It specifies CASGPGGRLQYF. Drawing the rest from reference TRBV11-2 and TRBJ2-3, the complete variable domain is EAGVAQSPRYKIIEKRQSVAFWCNPISGHATLYWYQQILGQGPKLLIQFQNNGVVDDSQLPKDRFSAERLKGVDSTLKIQPAKLEDSAVYLCASGPGGRLQYFGPGTRLTVL.

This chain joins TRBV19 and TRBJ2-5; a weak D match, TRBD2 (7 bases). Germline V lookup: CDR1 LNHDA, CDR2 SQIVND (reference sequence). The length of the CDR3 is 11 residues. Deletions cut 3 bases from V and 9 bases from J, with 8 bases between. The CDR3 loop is CASSMGGPQYF. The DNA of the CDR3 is TGTGCCAGTAGTATGGGGGGGCCCCAGTACTTC.

The CDR3 DNA reads TGTGCCAGTAGTATATGGGGGGCGCGGACTGAAGCTTTCTTT. Translating it yields CASSIWGARTEAFF. V usage is TRBV19 and J usage is TRBJ1-1; D possibly corresponds to TRBD1 (6 bases). Per the germline V gene, CDR1 is LNHDA and CDR2 is SQIVND (reference sequence). The length of the CDR3 is 14 residues. Trimming stripped 2 bases from V and 5 bases from J, with 12 bases between.